The clone carrying this TCR beta chain was observed a few times. The antigen is undetermined. These data belong to a study of breast tumors, draining lymph nodes, adjacent tissues. TCRdb processed the multiplex PCR reads anew with MiXCR; each CDR3 protein has one entry. The sample shows over 150,000 distinct CDR3 sequences, roughly 31% of them seen only once. Study-wide points: Compared with lymph nodes, tumors were less diverse; compared with nontumor tissue, more. Luminal-like breast cancer showed significantly higher tumor–nontumor repertoire similarity than basal-like. Findings are consistent with lymph node origin and intratumoral expansion of most tumor T cells. Data only fit, rather than demonstrated, lymph node origin of most tumor T cells.

This CDR3 is built from 13 residues. The germline V gene encodes CDR1 SNHLY and CDR2 FYNNEI. V lost 7 bases to trimming and J lost 4 bases, with 8 bases between them. Samples came from axillary lymph nodes draining the breast cancer. Specimen: axillary lymph node tissue. The chain links TRBV2 to TRBJ1-6; no firm D call. This sequence originates from a female donor with breast cancer. Some clones in this sample may be carry-over from other donors' samples. The DNA for the CDR3 is TGTGCCAGCATGGCTGGGTATAATTCACCCCTCCACTTT. Amino acids: CASMAGYNSPLHF. Full variable domain (rest looked up from reference TRBV2 and TRBJ1-6): EPEVTQTPSHQVTQMGQEVILRCVPISNHLYFYWYRQILGQKVEFLVSFYNNEISEKSEIFDDQFSVERPDGSNFTLKIRSTKLEDSAMYFCASMAGYNSPLHFGNGTRLTVT.